This entry lists 3 T cell receptor beta chains sequenced from one sample in a study of cytomegalovirus exposure and HLA in healthy donors. Use of 60 Vbeta and 13 Jbeta primers characterized the PCR. Assay used: immunoSEQ multiplex PCR; TCRdb lists only in-frame clones, some missing. The sample comprises roughly 280,000 clones, roughly 70% of which are singletons, and about 2.2% rests with the top ten. The sequencing input was PBMCs. The source of these receptors is a female donor in good health and CMV-seronegative.

A few counts support this clone. V and J are TRBV9 and TRBJ1-3; D is perhaps TRBD1 (6 bases). Trimming removed 5 bases at V and 0 bases at J, with 12 bases between. Germline assignment: CDR1 SGDLS and CDR2 YYNGEE. This CDR3 contains 15 residues. CDR3 sequence reads: CASSKTGSSGNTIYF. As DNA, the CDR3 is TGTGCCAGCAGTAAGACAGGTTCCTCTGGAAACACCATATATTTT.

The chain links TRBV6-1 to TRBJ2-1; TRBD2 might be the D (6 bases). V gave up 7 bases and J gave up 15 bases, with 22 bases separating them. Germline V gene lookup returns CDR1 MNHNS and CDR2 SASEGT. The CDR3 loop spans 13 amino acids. The DNA of the CDR3 is TGTGCCAGCACCCCGGGGAGCGGGCGGGCCGGGTTCTTC. Its translation: CASTPGSGRAGFF.

This clone was found once. This chain links TRBV11-2 with TRBJ2-1; 8 nucleotides agree with TRBD2. After removal of 1 base from V and 0 bases from J, the junction contained 2 bases not matched to a gene. CDR3 length: 16 amino acids. The germline V gene has CDR1 SGHAT and CDR2 FQNNGV. The CDR3 here is CASSLVAGGSYNEQFF. CDR3 bases: TGTGCCAGCAGCTTAGTGGCGGGAGGCTCCTACAATGAGCAGTTCTTC.